This T cell receptor (beta chain) comes out of a study of radiotherapy plus CTLA-4 blockade in lung cancer. As for the study in general: Disease control reached 30% to 35%, with objective responses in about 19%. Overall study results and limits: TCR clones of tumor origin grew in blood after radiotherapy plus ipilimumab. Interferon-beta, together with early blood T cell clone dynamics, reportedly best predicted response.

Patients in the study, people with chemo-refractory metastatic non-small-cell lung cancer, received focal radiation plus ipilimumab CTLA-4 blockade. Profiling relied on immunoSEQ multiplex PCR, and the TCRdb table lists in-frame clones only, not all of them. Of about 38,000 clones listed, around 86% are singletons. Trimming took off 6 bases at V and 6 bases at J, with 18 bases between the two ends. The CDR3 consists of 15 residues. From germline, CDR1 is MNHEY and CDR2 SVGAGI. This clone has a handful of counts. Its target is not known. This sequence was found in a human donor with non-small cell lung cancer whose response to radiotherapy plus ipilimumab could not be evaluated. Sequencing was performed on peripheral blood, taken from a patient treated with radiotherapy plus ipilimumab. V gene TRBV6-5 combines with J gene TRBJ1-5, with D possibly matching TRBD1 (6 bases). CDR3 in amino acids: CASSYLGGAAQPQHF. The CDR3, as DNA: TGTGCCAGCAGCTACCTGGGGGGGGCGGCTCAGCCCCAGCATTTT.